These T cell receptor beta chains were read from a single sample in a study of CD8 T cells in ankylosing spondylitis. TCRdb used MiXCR to reprocess the 5' RACE reads, holding one entry per CDR3 protein. Seen here are a few hundred thousand distinct CDR3 sequences, around 20% observed once, and the top ten hold 7.5% to 9%. Sequencing was performed on blood, either unsorted or a sorted T cell fraction (not recorded which). The receptor set was obtained from a male donor with ankylosing spondylitis or in good health (not recorded which). CDR3s include the opening cysteine and the closing phenylalanine or tryptophan. D genes are given only for firm matches. Only some rows state a clone size, as once, few, many or a class for expanded clones.

clone size: .; J gene: TRBJ2-2; D gene: TRBD2; V gene: TRBV12-3/TRBV12-4; CDR3 DNA: TGTGCCAGCAGGTCCACTAGCGGGGGGCCGGACGGGGAGCTGTTTTTT; CDR3 protein: CASRSTSGGPDGELFF
clone size: few; J gene: TRBJ1-1; D gene: TRBD1; V gene: TRBV5-1; CDR3 DNA: TGCGCCAGCAAAGCGACAGGGGGGAACACTGAAGCTTTCTTT; CDR3 protein: CASKATGGNTEAFF
clone size: .; J gene: TRBJ2-2; D gene: .; V gene: TRBV5-1; CDR3 DNA: TGCGCCAGCAGCCCATCACCGGACACCGGGGAGCTGTTTTTT; CDR3 protein: CASSPSPDTGELFF
clone size: .; J gene: TRBJ2-2; D gene: .; V gene: TRBV9; CDR3 DNA: TGTGCCAGCAGCAAACTGGGGTTGGGCACCGGGGAGCTGTTTTTT; CDR3 protein: CASSKLGLGTGELFF
clone size: .; J gene: TRBJ1-1; D gene: .; V gene: TRBV5-1; CDR3 DNA: TGCGCCAGCAGCTTGGTCGGGGATCGTGACACTGAAGCTTTCTTT; CDR3 protein: CASSLVGDRDTEAFF
clone size: .; J gene: TRBJ2-1; D gene: TRBD1; V gene: TRBV3-1; CDR3 DNA: TGTGCCAGCAGCCCTCCTACCGGGACAGGAAAAAACGGTGAGCAGTTCTTC; CDR3 protein: CASSPPTGTGKNGEQFF
clone size: few; J gene: TRBJ1-1; D gene: TRBD1; V gene: TRBV5-1; CDR3 DNA: TGCGCCAGCAGCCAACAGGGGTCGGCTTTCTTT; CDR3 protein: CASSQQGSAFF
clone size: few; J gene: TRBJ2-1; D gene: .; V gene: TRBV20-1; CDR3 DNA: TGCAGTGGTCAAGAGACCCAGCGGGTGTACAATGAGCAGTTCTTC; CDR3 protein: CSGQETQRVYNEQFF
clone size: .; J gene: TRBJ1-5; D gene: .; V gene: TRBV6-1; CDR3 DNA: TGTGCCAGCAGTGAGAGCGAGAATCAGCCCCAGCATTTT; CDR3 protein: CASSESENQPQHF
clone size: many; J gene: TRBJ2-1; D gene: TRBD2; V gene: TRBV7-8; CDR3 DNA: TGTGCCAGCAGCTTACTTCCCGGGACTAGCAATGAGCAGTTCTTC; CDR3 protein: CASSLLPGTSNEQFF
clone size: many; J gene: TRBJ2-5; D gene: .; V gene: TRBV29-1; CDR3 DNA: TGCAGCGTTGCGGTCAGCCAAGAGACCCAGTACTTC; CDR3 protein: CSVAVSQETQYF
clone size: few; J gene: TRBJ2-5; D gene: .; V gene: TRBV24-1; CDR3 DNA: TGTGCCACCAGTGAGAGGGGTGGAGAGACCCAGTACTTC; CDR3 protein: CATSERGGETQYF
clone size: few; J gene: TRBJ2-1; D gene: .; V gene: TRBV10-3; CDR3 DNA: TGTGCCATCGCCAAGAGCAGGGATCCCCGGAAGGGTGAGCAGTTCTTC; CDR3 protein: CAIAKSRDPRKGEQFF
clone size: few; J gene: TRBJ1-1; D gene: .; V gene: TRBV4-1; CDR3 DNA: TGCGCCAGCAGCCAAGGGTGGGACGCGGGGAACACTGAAGCTTTCTTT; CDR3 protein: CASSQGWDAGNTEAFF
clone size: few; J gene: TRBJ1-2; D gene: .; V gene: TRBV10-3; CDR3 DNA: TGTGCCATCAAGGCAGGGAGGAATGGCTACACCTTC; CDR3 protein: CAIKAGRNGYTF
clone size: few; J gene: TRBJ1-1; D gene: .; V gene: TRBV5-1; CDR3 DNA: TGCGCCAGCAGCCGGGGACGGTTAAACACTGAAGCTTTCTTT; CDR3 protein: CASSRGRLNTEAFF
clone size: .; J gene: TRBJ2-3; D gene: TRBD2; V gene: TRBV20-1; CDR3 DNA: TGCAGTGCTAGAGCGGGTAGCGGGGCCCCTCATACGCAGTATTTT; CDR3 protein: CSARAGSGAPHTQYF
clone size: .; J gene: TRBJ1-6; D gene: TRBD1; V gene: TRBV5-4; CDR3 DNA: TGTGCCAGCAGCTCCGGACAGGGGGCGCAGATAAATTCACCCCTCCACTTT; CDR3 protein: CASSSGQGAQINSPLHF
clone size: .; J gene: TRBJ2-1; D gene: TRBD2; V gene: TRBV30; CDR3 DNA: TGTGCCTGGACCCGGGGAGGGTCGCACAATGAGCAGTTCTTC; CDR3 protein: CAWTRGGSHNEQFF
clone size: .; J gene: TRBJ2-2; D gene: TRBD1; V gene: TRBV5-1; CDR3 DNA: TGCGCCAGCTGGACAGGGTTGAACACCGGGGAGCTGTTTTTT; CDR3 protein: CASWTGLNTGELFF
clone size: .; J gene: TRBJ2-5; D gene: TRBD2; V gene: TRBV7-6; CDR3 DNA: TGTGCCAGCAGCTCTGGACTAGCGGGATTAGTGTTTGAGACCCAGTACTTC; CDR3 protein: CASSSGLAGLVFETQYF
clone size: .; J gene: TRBJ2-5; D gene: .; V gene: TRBV5-5; CDR3 DNA: TGTGCCAGCAGCCCACCGGGACAACAAGAGACCCAGTACTTC; CDR3 protein: CASSPPGQQETQYF
clone size: .; J gene: TRBJ2-3; D gene: TRBD1; V gene: TRBV27; CDR3 DNA: TGTGCCAGCAGTCCCTTATTGGCGACAGGGGTTAGCACAGATACGCAGTATTTT; CDR3 protein: CASSPLLATGVSTDTQYF
clone size: few; J gene: TRBJ1-5; D gene: .; V gene: TRBV20-1; CDR3 DNA: TGCAGTGCTATCGCAATGGGCAATCAGCCCCAGCATTTT; CDR3 protein: CSAIAMGNQPQHF
clone size: many; J gene: TRBJ2-3; D gene: .; V gene: TRBV28; CDR3 DNA: TGTGCCAGCAGCCTCCTCACAGATACGCAGTATTTT; CDR3 protein: CASSLLTDTQYF
clone size: .; J gene: TRBJ2-5; D gene: .; V gene: TRBV12-3/TRBV12-4; CDR3 DNA: TGTGCCAGCAGCCCCTTCCCGGGCCGAGAGACCCAGTACTTC; CDR3 protein: CASSPFPGRETQYF
clone size: few; J gene: TRBJ1-2; D gene: .; V gene: TRBV29-1; CDR3 DNA: TGCAGCGTTGCCAGGCAGTTCTATGGCTACACCTTC; CDR3 protein: CSVARQFYGYTF
clone size: few; J gene: TRBJ1-5; D gene: .; V gene: TRBV7-2; CDR3 DNA: TGTGCCAGCAGCTTAGCCAGGACAGAGCAGCCCCAGCATTTT; CDR3 protein: CASSLARTEQPQHF
clone size: .; J gene: TRBJ2-1; D gene: TRBD2; V gene: TRBV5-1; CDR3 DNA: TGCGCCAGCAGCTTGGATGGGACTAGGGTCGATGAGCAGTTCTTC; CDR3 protein: CASSLDGTRVDEQFF
clone size: .; J gene: TRBJ1-2; D gene: .; V gene: TRBV25-1; CDR3 DNA: TGTGCCAGCAGTGAATTTGGGTCGACTAACTATGGCTACACCTTC; CDR3 protein: CASSEFGSTNYGYTF
clone size: few; J gene: TRBJ2-1; D gene: TRBD2; V gene: TRBV9; CDR3 DNA: TGTGCCAGCAGTGCCGGGACAGGGTTGCGACTAGCGGGAGGTGAGGAGCAGTTCTTC; CDR3 protein: CASSAGTGLRLAGGEEQFF
clone size: .; J gene: TRBJ2-5; D gene: TRBD2; V gene: TRBV9; CDR3 DNA: TGTGCCAGCAGCGCACCAGGGACTAGCTTGGCCCAGTACTTC; CDR3 protein: CASSAPGTSLAQYF
clone size: .; J gene: TRBJ1-2; D gene: .; V gene: TRBV6-5; CDR3 DNA: TGTGCCAGCAGTTACGAGGGTTTCTATGGCTACACCTTC; CDR3 protein: CASSYEGFYGYTF
clone size: .; J gene: TRBJ1-5; D gene: .; V gene: TRBV18; CDR3 DNA: TGTGCCAGCTCCTCTGGCACGGGGGTAAATCAGCCCCAGCATTTT; CDR3 protein: CASSSGTGVNQPQHF
clone size: few; J gene: TRBJ2-1; D gene: .; V gene: TRBV12-3/TRBV12-4; CDR3 DNA: TGTGCCAGCAGTCTGACCGTTGGTAGCGGTTACTACAATGAGCAGTTCTTC; CDR3 protein: CASSLTVGSGYYNEQFF
clone size: few; J gene: TRBJ2-1; D gene: .; V gene: TRBV6-1; CDR3 DNA: TGTGCCAGCAGTCTCCTAGGGAGCTACAATGAGCAGTTCTTC; CDR3 protein: CASSLLGSYNEQFF
clone size: few; J gene: TRBJ1-2; D gene: .; V gene: TRBV29-1; CDR3 DNA: TGCAGCGTTTACAGTACTGGCTACACCTTC; CDR3 protein: CSVYSTGYTF
clone size: .; J gene: TRBJ1-4; D gene: .; V gene: TRBV20-1; CDR3 DNA: TGCAGTGCTACCGATCCGGGGGGCCCGAATGAAAAACTGTTTTTT; CDR3 protein: CSATDPGGPNEKLFF
clone size: few; J gene: TRBJ1-1; D gene: .; V gene: TRBV20-1; CDR3 DNA: TGCAGTGCTAGACAGAAAGGCACTGAAGCTTTCTTT; CDR3 protein: CSARQKGTEAFF
clone size: few; J gene: TRBJ1-1; D gene: TRBD1; V gene: TRBV7-6; CDR3 DNA: TGTGCCAGCAGCTTAGTGGCAGGGGGCAAGGGAACTGAAGCTTTCTTT; CDR3 protein: CASSLVAGGKGTEAFF
clone size: many; J gene: TRBJ2-2; D gene: .; V gene: TRBV15; CDR3 DNA: TGTGCCACCAGCAGGACAGAGACTGGGGAGCTGTTTTTT; CDR3 protein: CATSRTETGELFF
clone size: .; J gene: TRBJ2-1; D gene: .; V gene: TRBV28; CDR3 DNA: TGTGCCAGCAGTCTACATACAGGGTTCTCCTACAATGAGCAGTTCTTC; CDR3 protein: CASSLHTGFSYNEQFF
clone size: many; J gene: TRBJ1-1; D gene: .; V gene: TRBV5-1; CDR3 DNA: TGCGCCAGCAGCTTTAACCGGGGCACTGAAGCTTTCTTT; CDR3 protein: CASSFNRGTEAFF
clone size: .; J gene: TRBJ1-1; D gene: .; V gene: TRBV7-2; CDR3 DNA: TGTGCCAGCAGCTTATTCGGGGCGGAGAACACTGAAGCTTTCTTT; CDR3 protein: CASSLFGAENTEAFF
clone size: .; J gene: TRBJ1-1; D gene: .; V gene: TRBV3-1; CDR3 DNA: TGTGCCAGCAGCCAAGATCTTGGCAGCATGAACACTGAAGCTTTCTTT; CDR3 protein: CASSQDLGSMNTEAFF
clone size: .; J gene: TRBJ1-1; D gene: TRBD1; V gene: TRBV10-3; CDR3 DNA: TGTGCCATCGGACAGGGAGTGGACACTGAAGCTTTCTTT; CDR3 protein: CAIGQGVDTEAFF
clone size: .; J gene: TRBJ2-2; D gene: .; V gene: TRBV9; CDR3 DNA: TGTGCCAGCAGCGTGGGACTCGCCACCGGGGAGCTGTTTTTT; CDR3 protein: CASSVGLATGELFF
clone size: .; J gene: TRBJ2-5; D gene: .; V gene: TRBV5-1; CDR3 DNA: TGCGCCAGCAGCGTTAGACCCGCAGGTACCCAGTACTTC; CDR3 protein: CASSVRPAGTQYF
clone size: few; J gene: TRBJ2-5; D gene: TRBD2; V gene: TRBV20-1; CDR3 DNA: TGCAGTGCCACCAGGAGCGGGAGAGGCGAGACCCAGTACTTC; CDR3 protein: CSATRSGRGETQYF
clone size: few; J gene: TRBJ2-3; D gene: TRBD2; V gene: TRBV20-1; CDR3 DNA: TGCAGTGCTAGCCGAGCGGGAGGAGGAGAGACAGATACGCAGTATTTT; CDR3 protein: CSASRAGGGETDTQYF
clone size: .; J gene: TRBJ2-3; D gene: TRBD2; V gene: TRBV24-1; CDR3 DNA: TGTGCCACCAGTGATTTCGGGCTAGCGGGGGGCCCGAGCACAGATACGCAGTATTTT; CDR3 protein: CATSDFGLAGGPSTDTQYF
clone size: many; J gene: TRBJ2-5; D gene: .; V gene: TRBV7-9; CDR3 DNA: TGTGCCAGCAGTTTAATCGGAGAGACCCAGTACTTC; CDR3 protein: CASSLIGETQYF
clone size: .; J gene: TRBJ2-3; D gene: TRBD2; V gene: TRBV2; CDR3 DNA: TGTGCCAGCAGCAAATTAGCGGGAGGGCCCACAGATACGCAGTATTTT; CDR3 protein: CASSKLAGGPTDTQYF
clone size: few; J gene: TRBJ2-2; D gene: TRBD2; V gene: TRBV12-3/TRBV12-4; CDR3 DNA: TGTGCCAGCATCCAGGGACTAGCGGGAATTCTCACCGGGGAGCTGTTTTTT; CDR3 protein: CASIQGLAGILTGELFF
clone size: few; J gene: TRBJ2-2; D gene: .; V gene: TRBV5-1; CDR3 DNA: TGCGCCAGCAGCTCTACTACAGGGTACACCGGGGAGCTGTTTTTT; CDR3 protein: CASSSTTGYTGELFF
clone size: many; J gene: TRBJ1-1; D gene: .; V gene: TRBV29-1; CDR3 DNA: TGCAGCGTTGACGCGAACACTGAAGCTTTCTTT; CDR3 protein: CSVDANTEAFF
clone size: few; J gene: TRBJ1-4; D gene: .; V gene: TRBV10-3; CDR3 DNA: TGTGCCATCAGTGAGGGGAACCCAAATGAAAAACTGTTTTTT; CDR3 protein: CAISEGNPNEKLFF
clone size: .; J gene: TRBJ2-3; D gene: TRBD2; V gene: TRBV4-2; CDR3 DNA: TGTGCCAGCAGCCAACTAGCGGGAGGGCTCGATACGCAGTATTTT; CDR3 protein: CASSQLAGGLDTQYF